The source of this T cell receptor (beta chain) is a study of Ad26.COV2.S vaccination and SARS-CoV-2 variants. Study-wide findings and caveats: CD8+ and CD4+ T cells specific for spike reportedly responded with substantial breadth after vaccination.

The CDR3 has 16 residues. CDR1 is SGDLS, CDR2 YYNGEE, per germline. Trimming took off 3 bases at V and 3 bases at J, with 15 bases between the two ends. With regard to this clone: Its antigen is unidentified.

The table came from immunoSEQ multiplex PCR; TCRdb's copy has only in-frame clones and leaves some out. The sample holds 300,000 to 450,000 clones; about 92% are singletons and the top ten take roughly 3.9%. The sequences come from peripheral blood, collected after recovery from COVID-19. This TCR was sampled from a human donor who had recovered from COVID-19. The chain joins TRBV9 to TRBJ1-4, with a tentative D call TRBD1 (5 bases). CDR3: CASSGPPGDPNEKLFF. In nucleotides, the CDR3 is TGTGCCAGCAGCGGGCCCCCGGGGGACCCTAATGAAAAACTGTTTTTT.